The rows below give T cell receptor beta chains drawn from one sample of a study of T-cell reconstitution after alpha-beta-depleted transplantation in children. From the PCR reads, TCRdb called clonotypes with MiXCR, one entry per CDR3 protein. Among some 440,000 distinct CDR3 sequences listed, about 17% were seen once. The sequenced sample was PBMCs, mostly from graft donor cells, obtained 360 days after TCRalphabeta/CD19-depleted stem cell transplant. All receptors derive from a boy in the first two years of life who had a stem cell transplant for Wiskott-Aldrich syndrome, so the T cells may come from the graft donor. Both conserved end residues are part of each CDR3. Fields, in order: CDR3 DNA, CDR3 protein, clone size, J gene, V gene, D gene. The D gene is left open where the match is weak. Where a row states a size, it is once, few, many or the class of an expanded clone; other rows omit it.

DNA: TGCGCCAGCAGCTTGGAGGGGGGCAATGAGCAGTTCTTC; CDR3: CASSLEGGNEQFF; size: many; J: TRBJ2-1; V: TRBV5-1; D: -
DNA: TGTGCCAGCAGCACGCCAGGGCGCGAGCAGTACTTC; CDR3: CASSTPGREQYF; size: few; J: TRBJ2-7; V: TRBV5-6; D: -
DNA: TGCGCCAGCAGCTTGGGGGTGACAGGGCTCGGAAACACCATATATTTT; CDR3: CASSLGVTGLGNTIYF; size: -; J: TRBJ1-3; V: TRBV5-1; D: TRBD1
DNA: TGTGCCATCAGGCCTAAAGAAAAACCCTACGAGCAGTACTTC; CDR3: CAIRPKEKPYEQYF; size: -; J: TRBJ2-7; V: TRBV10-3; D: -
DNA: TGTGCCAGCAGGATTTCGCGAGGGCGTGGGGAGCTGTTTTTT; CDR3: CASRISRGRGELFF; size: few; J: TRBJ2-2; V: TRBV11-2; D: -
DNA: TGCAGCGTTGGACAGGTCCTTAGGGACGAGCAGTACTTC; CDR3: CSVGQVLRDEQYF; size: -; J: TRBJ2-7; V: TRBV29-1; D: -
DNA: TGTGCCAGCAGCCAAACGGTAGCTAACTATGGCTACACCTTC; CDR3: CASSQTVANYGYTF; size: -; J: TRBJ1-2; V: TRBV12-3/TRBV12-4; D: -
DNA: TGTGCCAGCTCACCAGGACGAGGGCGGGAGAGAAAAGAGACCCAGTACTTC; CDR3: CASSPGRGRERKETQYF; size: -; J: TRBJ2-5; V: TRBV18; D: TRBD2
DNA: TGTGCCAGCAGCCCATCCGGGACAGGGTACACTGAAGCTTTCTTT; CDR3: CASSPSGTGYTEAFF; size: -; J: TRBJ1-1; V: TRBV5-6; D: TRBD1
DNA: TGTGCCACCAGCAGAGGGGAAGGGCAACCCTACAATGAGCAGTTCTTC; CDR3: CATSRGEGQPYNEQFF; size: few; J: TRBJ2-1; V: TRBV15; D: -
DNA: TGTGCCAGCAGCCTCAGGGGAGGGATAACAACTAATGAAAAACTGTTTTTT; CDR3: CASSLRGGITTNEKLFF; size: -; J: TRBJ1-4; V: TRBV4-2; D: -
DNA: TGTGCCAGCAGCTTATACGGGTTCAGGGGGTCGGAGACCCAGTACTTC; CDR3: CASSLYGFRGSETQYF; size: -; J: TRBJ2-5; V: TRBV7-2; D: TRBD1
DNA: TGTGCCAGCAGCTTAGGAAGCGGGAGTGGTTACAATGAGCAGTTCTTC; CDR3: CASSLGSGSGYNEQFF; size: -; J: TRBJ2-1; V: TRBV7-2; D: TRBD2
DNA: TGTGCCAGCAGTTTCGGTTTCCCATACAGGACCACAGATACGCAGTATTTT; CDR3: CASSFGFPYRTTDTQYF; size: -; J: TRBJ2-3; V: TRBV12-3/TRBV12-4; D: -
DNA: TGTGCCAGCAGGACTAGCGGGAGAAGGAAAGAGACCCAGTACTTC; CDR3: CASRTSGRRKETQYF; size: -; J: TRBJ2-5; V: TRBV6-2/TRBV6-3; D: TRBD2
DNA: TGTGCCAGCAGTTTAAGTCCCGCCCAAGAGACCCAGTACTTC; CDR3: CASSLSPAQETQYF; size: many; J: TRBJ2-5; V: TRBV28; D: -
DNA: TGCAGTGCCTCCCTGGGACTAGCGGGAGATAATACGCAGTATTTT; CDR3: CSASLGLAGDNTQYF; size: once; J: TRBJ2-3; V: TRBV20-1; D: TRBD2
DNA: TGTGCTAGTGGCTCTAGGTGGAAAGGGACAGCGGACGGCTACACCTTC; CDR3: CASGSRWKGTADGYTF; size: -; J: TRBJ1-2; V: TRBV12-5; D: TRBD1
DNA: TGCAGTGCTTCACAGGGATCCGGGGAGCTGTTTTTT; CDR3: CSASQGSGELFF; size: many; J: TRBJ2-2; V: TRBV20-1; D: -
DNA: TGCAGCGTTGATGGGGTTACGCAGTATTTT; CDR3: CSVDGVTQYF; size: -; J: TRBJ2-3; V: TRBV29-1; D: -
DNA: TGTGCCAGCAGCCCCTGGGACAGGGGATACGAGCAGTACTTC; CDR3: CASSPWDRGYEQYF; size: many; J: TRBJ2-7; V: TRBV3-1; D: TRBD1
DNA: TGTGCCAGCTGCGCTAGGGGAAGCTACGAGCAGTACTTC; CDR3: CASCARGSYEQYF; size: -; J: TRBJ2-7; V: TRBV2; D: -
DNA: TGCGCCAGCAGCCAAGATCTCAGGACAGGCGGAGGCCTGTTTTTT; CDR3: CASSQDLRTGGGLFF; size: few; J: TRBJ1-4; V: TRBV4-3; D: TRBD1
DNA: TGTGCCACCAGTGAATCCTGGAACTATGGCTACACCTTC; CDR3: CATSESWNYGYTF; size: -; J: TRBJ1-2; V: TRBV24-1; D: -
DNA: TGCGCCAGCCATAGCGGGGGGCTACAGACCTACGAGCAGTACTTC; CDR3: CASHSGGLQTYEQYF; size: few; J: TRBJ2-7; V: TRBV5-1; D: TRBD2
DNA: TGTGCCAGCTCACCGGGAAGGTTCCGTCACACCGGGGAGCTGTTTTTT; CDR3: CASSPGRFRHTGELFF; size: -; J: TRBJ2-2; V: TRBV18; D: -
DNA: TGTGCCAGCAGTTACGCCGGGACAAGTAATTCACCCCTCCACTTT; CDR3: CASSYAGTSNSPLHF; size: few; J: TRBJ1-6; V: TRBV6-5; D: -
DNA: TGCAGTGCTAGTACAGGATATAGCAATCAGCCCCAGCATTTT; CDR3: CSASTGYSNQPQHF; size: many; J: TRBJ1-5; V: TRBV20-1; D: -
DNA: TGTGCCAGCAGACGCAAGGACAGGGGTGGTACATACAGTCGAGACGGGGAGCTGTTTTTT; CDR3: CASRRKDRGGTYSRDGELFF; size: -; J: TRBJ2-2; V: TRBV12-3/TRBV12-4; D: TRBD1
DNA: TGTGCCAGTAGTAAGGGTGTCATGAACACTGAAGCTTTCTTT; CDR3: CASSKGVMNTEAFF; size: -; J: TRBJ1-1; V: TRBV19; D: -
DNA: TGTGCCAGCAGCCAAGCCGCCCTGGCTAGCGGGAGGATCTACGAGCAGTACTTC; CDR3: CASSQAALASGRIYEQYF; size: few; J: TRBJ2-7; V: TRBV3-1; D: TRBD2
DNA: TGCAGCGCCTTTGGTTTGAACACCGGGGAGCTGTTTTTT; CDR3: CSAFGLNTGELFF; size: few; J: TRBJ2-2; V: TRBV29-1; D: -
DNA: TGTGCCAGCAGCCCTCTAGCGGGTTCGGGAACAGATACGCAGTATTTT; CDR3: CASSPLAGSGTDTQYF; size: -; J: TRBJ2-3; V: TRBV7-6; D: TRBD2
DNA: TGTGCCAGCAGCAATATGACAGGTTGGAGGGGAAGTCAGCCCCAGCATTTT; CDR3: CASSNMTGWRGSQPQHF; size: -; J: TRBJ1-5; V: TRBV12-3/TRBV12-4; D: -
DNA: TGTGCCACCAGTACGGACAAACCCTACGAGCAGTACTTC; CDR3: CATSTDKPYEQYF; size: few; J: TRBJ2-7; V: TRBV24-1; D: -
DNA: TGTGCCAGCAGTTTAAAGGGAGGAGGCTTGTACGAGCAGTACTTC; CDR3: CASSLKGGGLYEQYF; size: -; J: TRBJ2-7; V: TRBV12-3/TRBV12-4; D: -
DNA: TGTGCCAGCTCACCAGGGACTGTCGGGGAGCTGTTTTTT; CDR3: CASSPGTVGELFF; size: few; J: TRBJ2-2; V: TRBV18; D: -
DNA: TGCGCCAGCAGCTTTGAGCCCTACAATGAGCAGTTCTTC; CDR3: CASSFEPYNEQFF; size: -; J: TRBJ2-1; V: TRBV5-1; D: -
DNA: TGTGCCAGCAGTACTTTCCGGGACAGGGCGGGCAATGAGCAGTTCTTC; CDR3: CASSTFRDRAGNEQFF; size: few; J: TRBJ2-1; V: TRBV2; D: TRBD1
DNA: TGTGCCAGCAGTGCCTTACTTGGGGAGCTGTTTTTT; CDR3: CASSALLGELFF; size: -; J: TRBJ2-2; V: TRBV25-1; D: -
DNA: TGCAGTGCTAGGTTCCGAACGGGGTGGGACAATGAGCAGTTCTTC; CDR3: CSARFRTGWDNEQFF; size: -; J: TRBJ2-1; V: TRBV20-1; D: -
DNA: TGTGCCAGCAGTTTAGGGATAGCGGGGGACTCTAGCACAGATACGCAGTATTTT; CDR3: CASSLGIAGDSSTDTQYF; size: -; J: TRBJ2-3; V: TRBV2; D: TRBD2
DNA: TGTGCCAGTAGCGGGACTACCAGATCCTACGAGCAGTACTTC; CDR3: CASSGTTRSYEQYF; size: -; J: TRBJ2-7; V: TRBV19; D: TRBD2
DNA: TGTGCCAGCAGTGGGGACTGGGGGGACTCTGGGGCCAACGTCCTGACTTTC; CDR3: CASSGDWGDSGANVLTF; size: -; J: TRBJ2-6; V: TRBV12-3/TRBV12-4; D: -
DNA: TGTGCCAGCAGCCCCGGGACTAGCTTCACAGATACGCAGTATTTT; CDR3: CASSPGTSFTDTQYF; size: few; J: TRBJ2-3; V: TRBV6-4; D: TRBD2
DNA: TGTGCCAGCAGTCGGGGGGGCCTTTGTGCAGATACGCAGTATTTT; CDR3: CASSRGGLCADTQYF; size: -; J: TRBJ2-3; V: TRBV11-1; D: TRBD2
DNA: TGTGCCAGCAGCCAAGAATCCCTAAGGCAAAACATTCAGTACTTC; CDR3: CASSQESLRQNIQYF; size: -; J: TRBJ2-4; V: TRBV4-2; D: -
DNA: TGCAGTGCTAGAGTAGGGGCAGAGACCCAGTACTTC; CDR3: CSARVGAETQYF; size: -; J: TRBJ2-5; V: TRBV20-1; D: -
DNA: TGCGCCAGCAGCCAAGATTTTCGGCGGCAAGAGACCCAGTACTTC; CDR3: CASSQDFRRQETQYF; size: -; J: TRBJ2-5; V: TRBV4-3; D: -
DNA: TGTGCCAGCAGCTTAACCGCAGCCTCCTACGAGCAGTACTTC; CDR3: CASSLTAASYEQYF; size: -; J: TRBJ2-7; V: TRBV7-8; D: -
DNA: TGCGCCAGCAGTGAGGGAAGGGGGCCCCAGCATTTT; CDR3: CASSEGRGPQHF; size: -; J: TRBJ1-5; V: TRBV10-2; D: -
DNA: TGCGCCAGCAGCCAAGAACCACCAGGGATGAAAAAAAACATTCAGTACTTC; CDR3: CASSQEPPGMKKNIQYF; size: -; J: TRBJ2-4; V: TRBV4-1; D: -
DNA: TGTGCCAGCAGCTGGTACAATGAGCAGTTCTTC; CDR3: CASSWYNEQFF; size: few; J: TRBJ2-1; V: TRBV5-4; D: -
DNA: TGTGCCAGCAGCTTACAAGGGGTGAATCAGCCCCAGCATTTT; CDR3: CASSLQGVNQPQHF; size: few; J: TRBJ1-5; V: TRBV7-9; D: -
DNA: TGCGCCAGCAGACGACAGGTTAGAGGCACAGATACGCAGTATTTT; CDR3: CASRRQVRGTDTQYF; size: -; J: TRBJ2-3; V: TRBV4-3; D: -
DNA: TGTGCCAGCAGTGACTTACGGACAGGCCAGCCCCAGCATTTT; CDR3: CASSDLRTGQPQHF; size: -; J: TRBJ1-5; V: TRBV2; D: TRBD1
DNA: TGTGCCAGCAGATACTCGACAGGGGGAGAAAACATTCAGTACTTC; CDR3: CASRYSTGGENIQYF; size: -; J: TRBJ2-4; V: TRBV3-1; D: TRBD1
DNA: TGTGCCAGCGTAGCGGGAGGGTTTTACAATGAGCAGTTCTTC; CDR3: CASVAGGFYNEQFF; size: few; J: TRBJ2-1; V: TRBV6-5; D: TRBD2